Listed below are T cell receptor beta chains from one sample, sequenced in a study of blood T cell repertoires in COVID-19. Profiling relied on immunoSEQ multiplex PCR, and the TCRdb table lists in-frame clones only, not all of them. The sample comprises about 130,000 clones, around 83% of which are singletons, and more than 15% rests with the top ten. Source material: PBMCs or T cells enriched from blood (not recorded which). Source of these receptors: a young man who had recovered from COVID-19. Each CDR3 is given with its conserved first and last residue. D genes are given only for firm matches. Only part of the rows carry a size: once, few, many, or a class if the clone is expanded.

.	TRBV6-5	TRBJ1-6	.	TGTGCCAGCAGGGATACTAGCGTGGCTAATTCACCCCTCCACTTT	CASRDTSVANSPLHF
few	TRBV20-1	TRBJ1-5	.	TGCAGTGCAAGTAAGGGACTAACCTCGCATTTT	CSASKGLTSHF
few	TRBV6-4	TRBJ1-5	TRBD1	TGTGCCAGCAGTGACTCCGGGACAGGGAACCTGTGTAGCAATCAGCCCCAGCATTTT	CASSDSGTGNLCSNQPQHF
.	TRBV18	TRBJ2-5	TRBD2	TGTGCCAGCTCACCGGGGACTAGCGGGACGGAGACCCAGTACTTC	CASSPGTSGTETQYF
.	TRBV7-9	TRBJ2-3	TRBD2	TGTGCCAGCAGCTTAGATGAGCGGGGAAACACAGATACGCAGTATTTT	CASSLDERGNTDTQYF
few	TRBV6-5	TRBJ1-4	TRBD1	TGTGCCAGCAGTTATTCACAGGGGGCCGGCGAAAAACTGTTTTTT	CASSYSQGAGEKLFF
.	TRBV5-4	TRBJ2-7	.	TGTGCCAGCAGCCCCACGGCTAGCTTCGACGAGCAGTACTTC	CASSPTASFDEQYF
.	TRBV12-3/TRBV12-4	TRBJ1-3	.	TGTGCCAGCAGCTCAGGGAACACCATATATTTT	CASSSGNTIYF
few	TRBV21-1	TRBJ1-2	.	TGTGCCAGCAGCACCGGGGAGTCACAGGGGCCCTCGTCTGGCTACACCTTC	CASSTGESQGPSSGYTF
.	TRBV30	TRBJ2-3	.	TGTGCCTGGAGTGTACTAGGCACAGATACGCAGTATTTT	CAWSVLGTDTQYF
.	TRBV6-6	TRBJ2-1	TRBD1	TGTGCCAGCAGTTACCCGGGACAGGGGAACCACAATGAGCAGTTCTTC	CASSYPGQGNHNEQFF
.	TRBV27	TRBJ1-2	TRBD1	TGTGCCAGCAGTTTATCGGCAGGGGGCGGCTATGGCTACACCTTC	CASSLSAGGGYGYTF
.	TRBV19	TRBJ2-2	.	TGTGCCAGTACCAGGAACCCAGACACCGGGGAGCTGTTTTTT	CASTRNPDTGELFF
.	TRBV27	TRBJ2-2	.	TGTGCCAGCAGTTTATTTCGGAGCGGTACCGGGGAGCTGTTTTTT	CASSLFRSGTGELFF
.	TRBV9	TRBJ2-2	.	TGTGCCAGCAGCGTAGGACTCGCCTTCGCGAACACCGGGGAGCTGTTTTTT	CASSVGLAFANTGELFF
.	TRBV9	TRBJ1-1	TRBD1	TGTGCCAGCAGCGTAGAGGGACAGGGGATGACTGAAGCTTTCTTT	CASSVEGQGMTEAFF
.	TRBV2	TRBJ2-1	TRBD1	TGTGCCAGCAACTTGGGACAGGGGAGCTACAATGAGCAGTTCTTC	CASNLGQGSYNEQFF
.	TRBV7-9	TRBJ2-7	TRBD1	TGTGCCAGCAGCCCAGAATTCGGACAGGGGTGGTCCTACGAGCAGTACTTC	CASSPEFGQGWSYEQYF
.	TRBV4-1	TRBJ2-1	TRBD2	TGCGCCAGCAGCCAAGAGAGGTGGCTAGCGGAATCCTACAATGAGCAGTTCTTC	CASSQERWLAESYNEQFF
.	TRBV30	TRBJ1-4	TRBD1	TGTGCCTGCGCCGACAGGGGTGGCGAAAAACTGTTTTTT	CACADRGGEKLFF
.	TRBV25-1	TRBJ1-1	TRBD1	TGTGCCAGCCGCGACAGGGGACACACTGAAGCTTTCTTT	CASRDRGHTEAFF
.	TRBV3-1/TRBV3-2	TRBJ1-6	TRBD1	TGTGCCAGCAGCACACTGACAGGGAATAATAATTCACCCCTCCACTTT	CASSTLTGNNNSPLHF
.	TRBV2	TRBJ2-3	TRBD2	TGTGCCAGCAGTGAAATATATGGCGGGGGGGCAGATACGCAGTATTTT	CASSEIYGGGADTQYF
.	TRBV6-4	TRBJ2-4	.	TGTGCCAGCAGTGACGTCGAGGGTATGGCCAAAAACATTCAGTACTTC	CASSDVEGMAKNIQYF
.	TRBV2	TRBJ2-1	TRBD2	TGTGCCAGCAGCACTCTAGCGGGAGGTTACAATGAGCAGTTCTTC	CASSTLAGGYNEQFF
few	TRBV2	TRBJ1-5	.	TGTGCCAGCAGTGAAGCGGGCAGGGGCCATCAGCCCCAGCATTTT	CASSEAGRGHQPQHF
few	TRBV29-1	TRBJ2-7	TRBD1	TGCAGCGTTGATCCGGGACAGGGGGCCTACGAGCAGTACTTC	CSVDPGQGAYEQYF
.	TRBV30	TRBJ2-1	TRBD2	TGTGCCTGGAATCTTCCTAGCGGAGCCTACCATGAGCAGTTCTTC	CAWNLPSGAYHEQFF
.	TRBV6-5	TRBJ1-1	TRBD1	TGTGCCAGCAGTCCTTCACAGGGGAGGAAGACTGAAGCTTTCTTT	CASSPSQGRKTEAFF
.	TRBV9	TRBJ1-2	.	TGTGCCAGCAGCGTAGCTGGCGGGTGGGACTATGGCTACACCTTC	CASSVAGGWDYGYTF
.	TRBV3-1/TRBV3-2	TRBJ1-3	.	TGTGCCAGCAGCCAAGGAACCGGGCGGGTTGGAAACACCATATATTTT	CASSQGTGRVGNTIYF
.	TRBV5-8	TRBJ2-2	.	TGTGCCAGCAGTTCTGGACAGCTAAAAACCGGGGAGCTGTTTTTT	CASSSGQLKTGELFF
.	TRBV19	TRBJ2-4	TRBD1	TGTGCCAGTAGTATAGTTCCCCTCGGGACAGGGGTAAGCATTCAGTACTTC	CASSIVPLGTGVSIQYF
.	TRBV2	TRBJ1-5	.	TGTGCCAGCAGTCCGGGACAAAGCAATCAGCCCCAGCATTTT	CASSPGQSNQPQHF
.	TRBV6-5	TRBJ1-3	TRBD1	TGTGCCAGCAGCCCAGGACAGGGTGGTGGAAACACCATATATTTT	CASSPGQGGGNTIYF